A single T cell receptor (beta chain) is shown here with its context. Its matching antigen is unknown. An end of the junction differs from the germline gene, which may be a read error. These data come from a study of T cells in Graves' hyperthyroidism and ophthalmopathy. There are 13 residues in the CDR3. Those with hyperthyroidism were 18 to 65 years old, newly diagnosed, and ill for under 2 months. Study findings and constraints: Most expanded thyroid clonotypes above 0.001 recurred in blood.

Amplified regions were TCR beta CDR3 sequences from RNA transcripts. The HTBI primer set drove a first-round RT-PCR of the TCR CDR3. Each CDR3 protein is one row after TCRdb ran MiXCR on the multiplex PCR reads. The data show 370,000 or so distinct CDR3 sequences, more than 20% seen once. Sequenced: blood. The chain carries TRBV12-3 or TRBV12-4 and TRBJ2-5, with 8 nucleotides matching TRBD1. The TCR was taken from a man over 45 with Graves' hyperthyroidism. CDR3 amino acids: CASRKTGEETQCF. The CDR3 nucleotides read TGTGCCAGCAGAAAGACAGGGGAGGAGACCCAGTGCTTC.